This TCR beta chain was identified in a study of shared T cell receptors in the human thymus. The data were produced by immunoSEQ multiplex PCR, yet TCRdb's version contains in-frame clones alone and is incomplete. The sample consists of about 730,000 clones, 75% to 90% of them appearing once. The CDR3 sequence is 15 residues long. Germline V gene lookup returns CDR1 MDHEN and CDR2 SYDVKM. The germline V and J ends were trimmed by 7 bases and 1 base, with 14 bases remaining between them. The sample was also linked to a second study, of human thymus T cells. Per that study: Healthy Finnish infants undergoing corrective surgery for congenital heart defects were the donors. Thymus pieces cut out during corrective heart surgery were the tissue that was used. V and J gene usage appeared biased in thymic and blood repertoires. Thymic repertoires of unrelated individuals were reported in related research to overlap highly.

This sequence joins TRBV28 and TRBJ1-5, with a tentative D call TRBD1 (5 bases). The TCR comes from a girl under three years old with a congenital heart defect. Sequenced input: thymocytes. The CDR3 region is CASKGEEASNQPQHF. CDR3 bases: TGTGCCAGCAAAGGGGAGGAGGCCAGCAATCAGCCCCAGCATTTT.